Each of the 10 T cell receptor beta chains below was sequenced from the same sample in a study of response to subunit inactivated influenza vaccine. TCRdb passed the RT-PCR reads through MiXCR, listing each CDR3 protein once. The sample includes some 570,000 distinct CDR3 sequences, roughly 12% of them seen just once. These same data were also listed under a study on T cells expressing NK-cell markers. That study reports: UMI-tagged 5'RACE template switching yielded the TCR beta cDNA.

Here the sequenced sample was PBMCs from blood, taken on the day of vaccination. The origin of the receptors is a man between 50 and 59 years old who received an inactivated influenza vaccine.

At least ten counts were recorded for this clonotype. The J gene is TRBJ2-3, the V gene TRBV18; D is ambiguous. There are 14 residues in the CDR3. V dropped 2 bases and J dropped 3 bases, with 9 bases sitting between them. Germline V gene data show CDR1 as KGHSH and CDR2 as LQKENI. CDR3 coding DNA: TGTGCCAGCTCACCAGCACAGCCTACAGATACGCAGTATTTT. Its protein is CASSPAQPTDTQYF.

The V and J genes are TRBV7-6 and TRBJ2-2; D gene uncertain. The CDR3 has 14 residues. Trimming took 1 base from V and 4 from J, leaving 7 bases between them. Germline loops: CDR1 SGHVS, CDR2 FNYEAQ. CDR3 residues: CASSLVGRTGELFF. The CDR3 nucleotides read TGTGCCAGCAGCTTAGTAGGGCGCACCGGGGAGCTGTTTTTT.

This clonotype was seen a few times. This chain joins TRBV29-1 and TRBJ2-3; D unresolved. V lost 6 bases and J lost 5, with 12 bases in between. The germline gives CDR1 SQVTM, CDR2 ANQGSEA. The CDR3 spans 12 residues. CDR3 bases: TGCAGCGTGTTGAATGCCAAAGATACGCAGTATTTT. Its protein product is CSVLNAKDTQYF.

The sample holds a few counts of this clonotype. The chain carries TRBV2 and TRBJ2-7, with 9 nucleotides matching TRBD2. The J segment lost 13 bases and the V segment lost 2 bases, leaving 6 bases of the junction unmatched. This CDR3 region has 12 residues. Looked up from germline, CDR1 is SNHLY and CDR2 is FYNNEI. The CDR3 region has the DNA TGTGCCAGCAGTGAAAGTTTAGCGGGGGAATACTTC. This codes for CASSESLAGEYF.

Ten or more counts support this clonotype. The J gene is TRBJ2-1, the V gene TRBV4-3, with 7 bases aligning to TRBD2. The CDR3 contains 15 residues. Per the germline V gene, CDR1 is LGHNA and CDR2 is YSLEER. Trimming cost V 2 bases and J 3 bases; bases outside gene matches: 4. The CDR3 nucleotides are TGCGCCAGCAGCCAATCGCGGGGGTACTACAATGAGCAGTTCTTC. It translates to CASSQSRGYYNEQFF.

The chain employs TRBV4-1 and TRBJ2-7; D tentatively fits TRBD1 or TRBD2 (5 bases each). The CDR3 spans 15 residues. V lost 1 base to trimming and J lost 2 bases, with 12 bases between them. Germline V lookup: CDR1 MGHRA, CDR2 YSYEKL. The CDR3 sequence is CASSQGRDHTYEQYF. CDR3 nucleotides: TGCGCCAGCAGCCAAGGAAGGGACCACACCTACGAGCAGTACTTC.

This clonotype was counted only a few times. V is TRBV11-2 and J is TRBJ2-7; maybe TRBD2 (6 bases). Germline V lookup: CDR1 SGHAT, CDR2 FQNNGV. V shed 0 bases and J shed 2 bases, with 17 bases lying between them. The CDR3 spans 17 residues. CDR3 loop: CASSLDVWGGRTYEQYF. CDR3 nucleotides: TGTGCCAGCAGCTTAGATGTGTGGGGAGGTAGGACCTACGAGCAGTACTTC. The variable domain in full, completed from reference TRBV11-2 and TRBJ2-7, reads EAGVAQSPRYKIIEKRQSVAFWCNPISGHATLYWYQQILGQGPKLLIQFQNNGVVDDSQLPKDRFSAERLKGVDSTLKIQPAKLEDSAVYLCASSLDVWGGRTYEQYFGPGTRLTVT.

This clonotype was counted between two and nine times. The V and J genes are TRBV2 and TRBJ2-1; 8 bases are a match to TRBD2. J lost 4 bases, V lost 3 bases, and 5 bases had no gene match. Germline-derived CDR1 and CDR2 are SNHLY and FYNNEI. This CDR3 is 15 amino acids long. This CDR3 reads CASSDSGGTYNEQFF. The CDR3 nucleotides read TGTGCCAGCAGTGACAGCGGGGGAACTTACAATGAGCAGTTCTTC.

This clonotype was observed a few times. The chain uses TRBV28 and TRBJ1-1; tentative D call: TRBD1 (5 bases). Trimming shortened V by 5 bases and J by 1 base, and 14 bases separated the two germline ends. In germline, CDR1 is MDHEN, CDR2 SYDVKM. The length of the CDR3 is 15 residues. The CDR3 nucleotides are TGTGCCAGCAGTCTCCCACAGGAGCCGAACACTGAAGCTTTCTTT. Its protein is CASSLPQEPNTEAFF.

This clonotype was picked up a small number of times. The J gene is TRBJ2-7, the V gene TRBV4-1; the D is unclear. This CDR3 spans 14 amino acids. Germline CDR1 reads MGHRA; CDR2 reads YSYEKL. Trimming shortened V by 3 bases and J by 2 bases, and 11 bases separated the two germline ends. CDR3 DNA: TGCGCCAGCAGCCAGCAACATCGCGCCTACGAGCAGTACTTC. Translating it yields CASSQQHRAYEQYF.